Each of the 6 T cell receptor beta chains below was sequenced from the same sample in a study of blood T cell repertoires in COVID-19. Profiling relied on immunoSEQ multiplex PCR, and the TCRdb table lists in-frame clones only, not all of them. The data hold a few hundred thousand clones, with 75% to 90% observed a single time. The source material was peripheral blood. The receptors stem from a young man with active or convalescent COVID-19.

This chain joins TRBV6-1 and TRBJ1-2; possible D gene TRBD1, 6 bases. V was clipped by 1 base and J by 2 bases, with 20 bases between them. The CDR3 loop spans 18 amino acids. Germline-derived CDR1 and CDR2 are MNHNS and SASEGT. The CDR3 spells CASSEGTTGPATNYGYTF. For the CDR3, the DNA is TGTGCCAGCAGTGAAGGCACTACAGGGCCGGCGACGAACTATGGCTACACCTTC.

The rearrangement uses TRBV6-5 and TRBJ2-7; 8 bases match TRBD1. This CDR3 contains 15 residues. The germline gives CDR1 MNHEY, CDR2 SVGAGI. V lost 6 bases to trimming and J lost 3 bases; unmatched junction nucleotides: 10. This CDR3 is CASSSGTGPNYEQYF. CDR3 nucleotide sequence: TGTGCCAGCAGCTCCGGGACAGGCCCTAACTACGAGCAGTACTTC.

The J gene is TRBJ1-6, the V gene TRBV4-3; 11 nucleotides match TRBD1. The germline CDR1 and CDR2 sequences are LGHNA and YSLEER. This CDR3 region has 16 residues. After removal of 1 base from V and 7 bases from J, the junction contained 3 bases not matched to a gene. CDR3 protein: CASSQGWTGGNSPLHF. The CDR3 DNA reads as TGCGCCAGCAGCCAAGGGTGGACAGGGGGCAATTCACCCCTCCACTTT.

The chain combines TRBV5-5 with TRBJ2-7; TRBD2 matches 13 bases. This CDR3 is 15 amino acids long. Germline loops: CDR1 SGHKS, CDR2 YYEKEE (reference sequence). V shed 5 bases and J 6 bases; nucleotides not matched to a gene: 8. The CDR3, as DNA: TGTGCCAGCAGTCGACTAGCGGGAGGTGGTAGCGAGCAGTACTTC. It yields the protein CASSRLAGGGSEQYF.

As concerns this clone: This sample includes further DNA sequences coding for the same CDR3. This chain uses TRBV27 with TRBJ2-7; no definite D call. The CDR3 loop spans 12 amino acids. Germline V lookup: CDR1 MNHEY, CDR2 SMNVEV (reference sequence). Trimming took 5 bases from V and 6 from J, leaving 11 bases between them. This chain's CDR3 is CASSLNRGEQYF. The CDR3 DNA sequence: TGTGCCAGCAGTCTAAACCGAGGCGAGCAGTACTTC.

The chain combines TRBV11-3 with TRBJ1-4; 10 bases agree with TRBD1. The CDR3 covers 20 residues. Germline V CDR1 and CDR2: SGHNT, YENEEA. V lost 3 bases, J lost 7 bases, and 20 bases stayed unmatched. As DNA, the CDR3 is TGTGCCAGCAGCTTCATTCATTACCGGGACAGGGGCCCCCACACTGAAAAACTGTTTTTT. Translating it yields CASSFIHYRDRGPHTEKLFF.